This TCR beta chain was recovered during a study of blood T cell repertoires in COVID-19. The CDR3 sequence is 15 residues long. Trimming cost V 1 base and J 6 bases, with 10 bases left between them. CDR1 SNHLY and CDR2 FYNNEI come from the germline V gene. The repertoire was sequenced with immunoSEQ multiplex PCR; TCRdb's copy has only in-frame clones and lacks some. The sample consists of approximately 170,000 clones, around nine tenths of them appearing once. This chain joins TRBV2 and TRBJ1-6, with D uncertain. Sequences were obtained from peripheral blood. This receptor was obtained from a man between 65 and 80 years old with acute or convalescent COVID-19. CDR3 protein: CASSEDKRFNSPLHF. The CDR3 DNA sequence: TGTGCCAGCAGTGAAGATAAGAGATTTAATTCACCCCTCCACTTT. Full variable domain (remainder filled in from reference TRBV2 and TRBJ1-6): EPEVTQTPSHQVTQMGQEVILRCVPISNHLYFYWYRQILGQKVEFLVSFYNNEISEKSEIFDDQFSVERPDGSNFTLKIRSTKLEDSAMYFCASSEDKRFNSPLHFGNGTRLTVT.